This TCR beta chain was sequenced in a study of cytomegalovirus exposure and HLA in healthy donors. PCR amplification relied on 60 Vbeta primers (plus 13 Jbeta primers). Method: immunoSEQ multiplex PCR; TCRdb's copy keeps in-frame clones and lacks some. Of approximately 81,000 clones in the sample, 77% were seen once. V dropped 4 bases and J dropped 2; count of bases not matched to a gene: 6. The CDR3 totals 15 residues. CDR1 is MGHRA, CDR2 YSYEKL, per germline. The chain is built from TRBV4-1 and TRBJ2-7, with 9 bases lining up with TRBD1. The sequenced sample was PBMCs. The sequence was obtained from a man in his forties or fifties in good health and CMV-seropositive. CDR3 sequence reads: CASSLGGTGTYEQYF. CDR3 in DNA: TGCGCCAGCAGCCTTGGCGGGACAGGGACCTACGAGCAGTACTTC.